The next 21 T cell receptor beta chains were all read from a single sample in a study of cytomegalovirus exposure and HLA in healthy donors. It was with 60 Vbeta and 13 Jbeta primers that the PCR ran. Measured with immunoSEQ multiplex PCR; TCRdb has only the in-frame clones, and not every one. The sample consists of more than 110,000 clones, about 76% of them appearing once. The sample was PBMCs. These receptors were collected from a man aged 18 to 29 in good health and CMV-seronegative.

V is TRBV27 and J is TRBJ1-1, with D tentatively TRBD1 (6 bases). Germline-derived CDR1 and CDR2 are MNHEY and SMNVEV (reference sequence). This CDR3 spans 15 amino acids. The germline V and J ends were trimmed by 2 bases and 3 bases, with 13 bases remaining between them. The DNA of the CDR3 is TGTGCCAGCAGTTTAATGGGGGCTGGGTACACTGAAGCTTTCTTT. Translating gives CASSLMGAGYTEAFF.

The rearrangement joins TRBV2 to TRBJ2-7; 14 positions match TRBD2. V was clipped by 7 bases and J by 3 bases; unmatched bases: 14. Germline-derived CDR1 and CDR2 are SNHLY and FYNNEI. This CDR3 spans 18 amino acids. CDR3 region: CASTFGLAGGPRDYEQYF. The CDR3 nucleotides read TGTGCCAGCACCTTTGGACTAGCGGGGGGACCTCGAGACTACGAGCAGTACTTC.

The V gene is TRBV28, the J gene TRBJ2-1; D gene ambiguous. Trimming took 6 bases from V and 0 from J, leaving 12 bases between them. Germline V gives CDR1 MDHEN, CDR2 SYDVKM. The CDR3 is 15 residues long. Here the CDR3 reads CASSDGGSSYNEQFF. The CDR3 nucleotides read TGTGCCAGCAGCGACGGCGGAAGCTCCTACAATGAGCAGTTCTTC.

The chain carries TRBV28 and TRBJ1-5; tentatively, D is TRBD1 (5 bases). Germline V lookup: CDR1 MDHEN, CDR2 SYDVKM. This CDR3 is built from 15 residues. V was trimmed by 1 base and J by 7 bases, leaving 14 bases between them. CDR3 in DNA: TGTGCCAGCAGTTTATCCGGGGCGGGGATGCAGCCCCAGCATTTT. This gives the protein CASSLSGAGMQPQHF.

The chain employs TRBV6-1 and TRBJ2-7; TRBD1 matches 7 bases. Germline trimming cut 6 bases from V and 1 base from J; bases unmatched to any gene: 9. CDR1 and CDR2 from the germline V gene are MNHNS and SASEGT. The CDR3 totals 15 residues. CDR3 nucleotides: TGTGCCAGCAGAGTAGGGACAGCCCAATCCTACGAGCAGTACTTC. Its translation is CASRVGTAQSYEQYF.

The chain is built from TRBV19 and TRBJ1-2; D possibly corresponds to TRBD1 (5 bases). Deletions cut 4 bases from V and 4 bases from J, with 13 bases between. The germline gives CDR1 LNHDA, CDR2 SQIVND (reference sequence). The CDR3 covers 14 residues. Written as DNA, the CDR3 is TGTGCCAGTAGTACGGCAGGGTTACTCTATGGCTACACCTTC. This codes for CASSTAGLLYGYTF.

This clone came up once. V is TRBV19 and J is TRBJ1-2; 9 positions match TRBD1. V shed 6 bases, J shed 8 bases, and the junction held 10 bases outside the gene matches. The germline V gene encodes CDR1 LNHDA and CDR2 SQIVND (reference sequence). There are 14 residues in the CDR3. The CDR3 loop is CASSRPRTGEGYTF. The CDR3 DNA reads TGTGCCAGTAGCAGACCACGGACAGGGGAAGGCTACACCTTC.

This clone was seen only a few times. This chain uses TRBV28 with TRBJ2-1, with 10 bases identical to TRBD2. V shed 10 bases and J 3 bases; nucleotides not matched to a gene: 3. Germline V gene lookup returns CDR1 MDHEN and CDR2 SYDVKM. The length of the CDR3 is 13 residues. The CDR3 DNA sequence: TGTGCCACCGGACTAGCGGACTACAATGAGCAGTTCTTC. Translated: CATGLADYNEQFF.

The chain is built from TRBV4-1 and TRBJ2-7; possible D gene TRBD1, 6 bases. This CDR3 is built from 15 residues. Trimming cost V 4 bases and J 0 bases, with 13 bases left between them. The germline CDR1 and CDR2 sequences are MGHRA and YSYEKL. The CDR3 DNA is TGCGCCAGCAGCCTAACACAGGGAAACTCCTACGAGCAGTACTTC. Amino acids: CASSLTQGNSYEQYF.

The rearrangement uses TRBV2 and TRBJ1-2; maybe TRBD1 (6 bases). Germline V CDR1 and CDR2: SNHLY, FYNNEI. This CDR3 is 13 amino acids long. V was cut by 6 bases and J by 0 bases, with 8 bases left in between. CDR3 sequence reads: CASSRTANYGYTF. The CDR3 DNA reads TGTGCCAGCAGCAGGACAGCTAACTATGGCTACACCTTC.

This clone was found a few times. V gene TRBV11-3 combines with J gene TRBJ1-3, with 8 bases matching TRBD1. The CDR3 spans 15 residues. Germline V gives CDR1 SGHNT, CDR2 YENEEA. Trimming cost V 5 bases and J 4 bases; bases outside gene matches: 7. CDR3 loop: CASSAWTGSGNTIYF. CDR3 nucleotide sequence: TGTGCCAGCAGCGCCTGGACAGGGTCGGGAAACACCATATATTTT. Drawing the rest from reference TRBV11-3 and TRBJ1-3, the complete variable domain is EAGVVQSPRYKIIEKKQPVAFWCNPISGHNTLYWYLQNLGQGPELLIRYENEEAVDDSQLPKDRFSAERLKGVDSTLKIQPAELGDSAVYLCASSAWTGSGNTIYFGEGSWLTVV.

J is TRBJ1-1 and V is TRBV2, with TRBD1 identical over 7 bases. This CDR3 has 17 residues. Germline V lookup: CDR1 SNHLY, CDR2 FYNNEI. J lost 0 bases, V lost 4 bases, and 11 bases had no gene match. The CDR3 loop is CASSGIDVDRVNTEAFF. As DNA, the CDR3 is TGTGCCAGCAGTGGGATAGATGTAGACAGGGTGAACACTGAAGCTTTCTTT.

V usage is TRBV19 and J usage is TRBJ1-5; D is unclear. The germline gives CDR1 LNHDA, CDR2 SQIVND (reference sequence). The V gene lost 5 bases and the J gene lost 5 bases, with 16 bases spanning the gap. The CDR3 is 15 residues long. The CDR3 sequence is CASSAARGSHQPQHF. As DNA, the CDR3 is TGTGCCAGTAGTGCCGCCCGGGGTTCACATCAGCCCCAGCATTTT.

The CDR3 DNA sequence: TGTGCCAGTAGGACAGCTGGAGGCTATGGCTACACCTTC. It translates to CASRTAGGYGYTF. V and J are TRBV7-9 and TRBJ1-2; D possibly corresponds to TRBD1 (6 bases). Germline-derived CDR1 and CDR2 are SEHNR and FQNEAQ (reference sequence). This CDR3 is built from 13 residues. V gave up 9 bases and J gave up 4 bases, with 15 bases separating them. Looking up the rest from reference TRBV7-9 and TRBJ1-2 gives the full variable domain: DTGVSQNPRHKITKRGQNVTFRCDPISEHNRLYWYRQTLGQGPEFLTYFQNEAQLEKSRLLSDRFSAERPKGSFSTLEIQRTEQGDSAMYLCASRTAGGYGYTFGSGTRLTVV.

The V call is TRBV19, the J call TRBJ1-4; a possible D gene is TRBD1 (6 bases). Trimming cost V 7 bases and J 0 bases, with 18 bases left between them. The CDR3 is 17 residues long. The germline gives CDR1 LNHDA, CDR2 SQIVND (reference sequence). As DNA, the CDR3 is TGTGCCAGTAACCGGCAAACAGGGATTGCAACTAATGAAAAACTGTTTTTT. It translates to CASNRQTGIATNEKLFF.

The CDR3 is CASSPEPSGSTYEQFF. The CDR3, as DNA: TGCGCCAGCAGCCCAGAGCCTAGCGGGAGTACGTATGAGCAGTTCTTC. The V gene is TRBV5-1, the J gene TRBJ2-1; 10 nucleotides align to TRBD2. Trimming took 4 bases from V and 8 from J; bases not matched to a gene: 12. CDR3 length: 16 amino acids. Germline assignment: CDR1 SGHRS and CDR2 YFSETQ.

In its sample, this clone was seen a few times. The chain carries TRBV5-8 and TRBJ2-5, with TRBD1 as a possible D gene (6 bases). V was shortened by 1 base and J by 3 bases, with 13 bases between the two germline ends. From germline, CDR1 is SGHTS and CDR2 YDEGEE. The CDR3 sequence is 15 residues long. As DNA, the CDR3 is TGTGCCAGCAGCTTGTTCTGGACAGCCAAAGAGACCCAGTACTTC. Residues: CASSLFWTAKETQYF.

The chain joins TRBV27 to TRBJ1-5; the match to TRBD1 covers 7 bases. The CDR3 runs to 14 residues. CDR1 and CDR2 from the germline V gene are MNHEY and SMNVEV (reference sequence). Trimming took 4 bases from V and 3 from J; bases not matched to a gene: 3. CDR3 amino acids: CASSSGTVNQPQHF. DNA for the CDR3: TGTGCCAGCAGTTCCGGGACAGTCAATCAGCCCCAGCATTTT.

The chain uses TRBV2 and TRBJ2-7, with D possibly being TRBD1 (7 bases). The CDR3 runs 13 residues. The germline V gene has CDR1 SNHLY and CDR2 FYNNEI. Trimming left V 5 bases short and J 4 bases short, with 12 bases between. The CDR3 loop reads CASSSTGRYEQYF. The CDR3, as DNA: TGTGCCAGCAGTTCGACAGGGAGGTACGAGCAGTACTTC.

The chain carries TRBV2 and TRBJ2-1; 8 bases are a match to TRBD1. Trimming cost V 4 bases and J 10 bases; bases outside gene matches: 6. The CDR3 runs 13 residues. CDR1 and CDR2 (germline): SNHLY, FYNNEI. DNA for the CDR3: TGTGCCAGCAGTGGGACAGGGTCTTGGGAGCAGTTCTTC. This sequence encodes CASSGTGSWEQFF.

V is TRBV30 and J is TRBJ2-7; TRBD2 matches 8 bases. The CDR3 spans 15 residues. After removal of 3 bases from V and 4 bases from J, the junction contained 11 bases not matched to a gene. CDR1 GTSNPN and CDR2 SVGIG come from the germline V gene (reference sequence). CDR3 bases: TGTGCCTGGAGAGCGTCTAGCGGGTTTTTGTACGAGCAGTACTTC. Translating gives CAWRASSGFLYEQYF.